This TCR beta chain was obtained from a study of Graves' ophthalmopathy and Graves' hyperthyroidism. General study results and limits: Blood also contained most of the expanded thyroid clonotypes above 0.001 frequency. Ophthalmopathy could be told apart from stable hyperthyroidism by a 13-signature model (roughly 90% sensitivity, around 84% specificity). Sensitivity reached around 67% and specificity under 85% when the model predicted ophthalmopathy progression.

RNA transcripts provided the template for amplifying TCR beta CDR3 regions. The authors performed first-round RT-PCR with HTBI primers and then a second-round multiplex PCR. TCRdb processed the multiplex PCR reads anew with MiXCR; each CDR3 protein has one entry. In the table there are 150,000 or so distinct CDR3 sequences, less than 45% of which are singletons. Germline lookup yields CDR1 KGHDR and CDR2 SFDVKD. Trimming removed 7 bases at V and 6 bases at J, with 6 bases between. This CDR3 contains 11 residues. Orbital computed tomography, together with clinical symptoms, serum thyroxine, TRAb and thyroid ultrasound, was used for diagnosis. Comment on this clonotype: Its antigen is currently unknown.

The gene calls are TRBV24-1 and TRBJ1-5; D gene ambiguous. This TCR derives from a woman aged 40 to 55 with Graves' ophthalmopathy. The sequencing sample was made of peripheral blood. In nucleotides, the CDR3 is TGTGCCACCAGGGGTTTTCAGCCCCAGCATTTT. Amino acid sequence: CATRGFQPQHF.